This TCR beta chain was profiled in a study of blood T cell repertoires in COVID-19. Looking at the study overall: Samples of COVID-19 (acute and convalescent) were obtained from the United States, Italy and Spain.

Method: immunoSEQ multiplex PCR; TCRdb's copy keeps in-frame clones and lacks some. The sample shows fewer than 250,000 clones, 83% of them seen only once. The CDR3 has 17 residues. Per the germline V gene, CDR1 is SGHDT and CDR2 is YYEEEE. The ends lost 0 bases at V and 6 bases at J; junction bases unmatched: 11. This clone occurred once. The source of this sequence is a woman aged 40 to 49 with active or convalescent COVID-19. This chain links TRBV5-6 with TRBJ2-5; 10 nucleotides line up with TRBD2. Sequenced input: peripheral blood. CDR3 protein: CASSLASAGGPWKTQYF. The CDR3, as DNA: TGTGCCAGCAGCTTGGCTTCAGCGGGGGGGCCGTGGAAGACCCAGTACTTC.